A selection of T cell receptor beta chains follows, all from one sample in a study of T cell repertoires in cytomegalovirus infection. Their target antigens are unknown. In TCRdb, the reads were re-called with MiXCR into one record per CDR3 protein. The table records 830,000 or so distinct CDR3 sequences, less than 35% of them present only once. The material was cultured CD8+ T cells from PBMCs, obtained from culture after CMV antigen stimulation. Receptors originate from a human donor in good health (CMV status not recorded). Some clones in this sample may be carry-over from other donors' samples. CDR3s include the opening cysteine and the closing phenylalanine or tryptophan. The D gene is left open where the match is weak. Size values are once, few and many counts, or a class for expanded clones, and some rows have none.

d_gene: .; v_gene: TRBV12-3/TRBV12-4; j_gene: TRBJ1-2; abundance: .; CDR3nt: TGTGCCAGCACCTCCTCGGAAAAGTTCTATGGCTACACCTTC; CDR3aa: CASTSSEKFYGYTF
d_gene: .; v_gene: TRBV19; j_gene: TRBJ2-2; abundance: .; CDR3nt: TGTGCCACACCAGGGGCGACCGGGGAGCTGTTTTTT; CDR3aa: CATPGATGELFF
d_gene: .; v_gene: TRBV7-2; j_gene: TRBJ1-2; abundance: many; CDR3nt: TGTGCCAGCAGCAGTTCTGGGACGATAAACTATGGCTACACCTTC; CDR3aa: CASSSSGTINYGYTF
d_gene: .; v_gene: TRBV20-1; j_gene: TRBJ2-2; abundance: few; CDR3nt: TGCAGTGCTAGAGAAGAGAACACCGGGGAGCTGTTTTTT; CDR3aa: CSAREENTGELFF
d_gene: TRBD2; v_gene: TRBV6-6; j_gene: TRBJ2-3; abundance: few; CDR3nt: TGTGCCAGCAGTTACACCAAGACTAGCGGGGGGCGCACAGATACGCAGTATTTT; CDR3aa: CASSYTKTSGGRTDTQYF
d_gene: .; v_gene: TRBV25-1; j_gene: TRBJ1-2; abundance: .; CDR3nt: TGTGCCAGCAGTGAAATTTCAAATTTGGACATCCAGTTCCATGGCTACACCTTC; CDR3aa: CASSEISNLDIQFHGYTF
d_gene: TRBD1; v_gene: TRBV6-2/TRBV6-3; j_gene: TRBJ2-1; abundance: many; CDR3nt: TGTGCCAGCAGTTACGGGACAGGGTTCCCTTACAATGAGCAGTTCTTC; CDR3aa: CASSYGTGFPYNEQFF
d_gene: TRBD1; v_gene: TRBV7-9; j_gene: TRBJ2-6; abundance: .; CDR3nt: TGTGCCAGCAGCCCGCGAGGACAGGGACTTCCTGGGGCCAACATCCTGACTTTC; CDR3aa: CASSPRGQGLPGANILTF
d_gene: .; v_gene: TRBV7-4; j_gene: TRBJ1-1; abundance: .; CDR3nt: TGTGCCAGCACCCACCCGGGGTTTAACACTGAAGCTTTCTTT; CDR3aa: CASTHPGFNTEAFF
d_gene: .; v_gene: TRBV7-6; j_gene: TRBJ1-3; abundance: few; CDR3nt: TGTGCCAGCAGCTTATTTCCAGCGGGAGCAACTGACAGTTCTGGAAACACCATATATTTT; CDR3aa: CASSLFPAGATDSSGNTIYF
d_gene: .; v_gene: TRBV4-1; j_gene: TRBJ1-5; abundance: few; CDR3nt: TGCGCCAGCAGCCAAGCCGTTTTCCGGGAAATCAATCAGCCCCAGCATTTT; CDR3aa: CASSQAVFREINQPQHF
d_gene: TRBD2; v_gene: TRBV12-3/TRBV12-4; j_gene: TRBJ2-1; abundance: .; CDR3nt: TGTGCCAGCAGGACGGGACTAGCGGGGAGGTATGAGCAGTTCTTC; CDR3aa: CASRTGLAGRYEQFF
d_gene: TRBD1; v_gene: TRBV5-6; j_gene: TRBJ1-4; abundance: .; CDR3nt: TGTGCCAGCAGCTCGCTTAGACAGGGGAGGGGAAAACTGTTTTTT; CDR3aa: CASSSLRQGRGKLFF
d_gene: .; v_gene: TRBV14; j_gene: TRBJ2-5; abundance: .; CDR3nt: TGTGCCAGCAGCGACGGGGCCGCGGAGACCCAGTACTTC; CDR3aa: CASSDGAAETQYF
d_gene: TRBD2; v_gene: TRBV7-7; j_gene: TRBJ2-1; abundance: few; CDR3nt: TGTGCTAGCAGCTTGGGACTAGCGGGGGACCTAGTGGAGCAGTTCTTC; CDR3aa: CASSLGLAGDLVEQFF
d_gene: .; v_gene: TRBV4-1; j_gene: TRBJ1-5; abundance: .; CDR3nt: TGCGCCAGCAGCCAAGGTCGGCAGGGGCGTCAGCCCCAGCATTTT; CDR3aa: CASSQGRQGRQPQHF
d_gene: .; v_gene: TRBV19; j_gene: TRBJ1-5; abundance: few; CDR3nt: TGTGCCAGTACGAGTCCCCGAGGACGGAATAGCAATCAGCCCCAGCATTTT; CDR3aa: CASTSPRGRNSNQPQHF
d_gene: TRBD2; v_gene: TRBV7-2; j_gene: TRBJ2-7; abundance: many; CDR3nt: TGTGCCAGCATTCCCACGGGGGGGCCCTACGAGCAGTACTTC; CDR3aa: CASIPTGGPYEQYF
d_gene: .; v_gene: TRBV19; j_gene: TRBJ2-2; abundance: .; CDR3nt: TGTGCCAGTAGTTACCAAGGTTGGGACACCGGGGAGCTGTTTTTT; CDR3aa: CASSYQGWDTGELFF
d_gene: .; v_gene: TRBV6-5; j_gene: TRBJ2-5; abundance: .; CDR3nt: TGTGCCAGCAGTTGGGGAGAGGGGGTGCAAGAGACCCAGTACTTC; CDR3aa: CASSWGEGVQETQYF
d_gene: .; v_gene: TRBV29-1; j_gene: TRBJ2-7; abundance: .; CDR3nt: TGCAGCGTTGAGGGCAGCGCCTACGAGCAGTACTTC; CDR3aa: CSVEGSAYEQYF
d_gene: TRBD1; v_gene: TRBV27; j_gene: TRBJ1-2; abundance: .; CDR3nt: TGTGCCAGCAGTGCTAACAGGGGACACTATGGCTACACCTTC; CDR3aa: CASSANRGHYGYTF
d_gene: .; v_gene: TRBV6-5; j_gene: TRBJ2-2; abundance: once; CDR3nt: TGTGCCAGCAGTTACCCCACCGGGGATAACACCGGGGAGCTGTTTTTT; CDR3aa: CASSYPTGDNTGELFF
d_gene: TRBD1; v_gene: TRBV27; j_gene: TRBJ1-5; abundance: .; CDR3nt: TGTGCCAGCACCCTACGACAGGGGGCGAATCAGCCCCAGCATTTT; CDR3aa: CASTLRQGANQPQHF
d_gene: .; v_gene: TRBV7-6; j_gene: TRBJ2-6; abundance: many; CDR3nt: TGTGCCAGCAGCTTAGATCGGGGTACCGGCTCTGGGGCCAACGTCCTGACTTTC; CDR3aa: CASSLDRGTGSGANVLTF
d_gene: TRBD1; v_gene: TRBV7-9; j_gene: TRBJ2-7; abundance: .; CDR3nt: TGTGCCAGCAGAGGCGACAGGGACGAGCAGTACTTC; CDR3aa: CASRGDRDEQYF
d_gene: .; v_gene: TRBV7-4; j_gene: TRBJ2-5; abundance: few; CDR3nt: TGTGCCAGCAGACTGGGGGCAGGAACCCAAGAGACCCAGTACTTC; CDR3aa: CASRLGAGTQETQYF
d_gene: .; v_gene: TRBV6-6; j_gene: TRBJ2-1; abundance: few; CDR3nt: TGTGCCAGCAGTTTGCGGCCTCGTGAGCAGTTCTTC; CDR3aa: CASSLRPREQFF
d_gene: TRBD1; v_gene: TRBV7-3; j_gene: TRBJ1-1; abundance: few; CDR3nt: TGTGCCAGCAGCTCGACAGGGAACTTGAACACTGAAGCTTTCTTT; CDR3aa: CASSSTGNLNTEAFF
d_gene: .; v_gene: TRBV12-3/TRBV12-4; j_gene: TRBJ2-5; abundance: .; CDR3nt: TGTGCCAGTTTCGGGGGAGGGACCCAGTACTTC; CDR3aa: CASFGGGTQYF
d_gene: TRBD2; v_gene: TRBV6-1; j_gene: TRBJ2-2; abundance: .; CDR3nt: TGTGCCAGCAGTACGGGGGGGTACACCGGGGAGCTGTTTTTT; CDR3aa: CASSTGGYTGELFF
d_gene: .; v_gene: TRBV6-2/TRBV6-3; j_gene: TRBJ2-3; abundance: few; CDR3nt: TGTGCCAGCAGTTACCCGGGGGCTGGCACAGATACGCAGTATTTT; CDR3aa: CASSYPGAGTDTQYF
d_gene: TRBD1; v_gene: TRBV7-2; j_gene: TRBJ2-1; abundance: many; CDR3nt: TGTGCCAGCAGCCAACAGGGGGCCGGTGAGCAGTTCTTC; CDR3aa: CASSQQGAGEQFF
d_gene: TRBD2; v_gene: TRBV20-1; j_gene: TRBJ2-1; abundance: .; CDR3nt: TGCAGTGCTAGAGCAAGCGGGGGGGCGCGAGAGCAGTTCTTC; CDR3aa: CSARASGGAREQFF
d_gene: TRBD1; v_gene: TRBV19; j_gene: TRBJ2-1; abundance: .; CDR3nt: TGTGCCCCCTTAGGGGGCCCTTGGACAACAGTCTACAATGAGCAGTTCTTC; CDR3aa: CAPLGGPWTTVYNEQFF
d_gene: .; v_gene: TRBV7-2; j_gene: TRBJ1-5; abundance: many; CDR3nt: TGTGCCAGCAGCTTAGACGGGAGACCGCCCCAGCATTTT; CDR3aa: CASSLDGRPPQHF
d_gene: .; v_gene: TRBV7-2; j_gene: TRBJ2-4; abundance: many; CDR3nt: TGTGCCAGCAGCCCTAGGTTCCGGGGTTTTGCCAAAAACATTCAGTACTTC; CDR3aa: CASSPRFRGFAKNIQYF
d_gene: .; v_gene: TRBV12-3/TRBV12-4; j_gene: TRBJ2-7; abundance: few; CDR3nt: TGTGCCAGCAGTTTAGGGAGGCCAGGGGCCTACGAGCAGTACTTC; CDR3aa: CASSLGRPGAYEQYF
d_gene: .; v_gene: TRBV6-6; j_gene: TRBJ1-5; abundance: .; CDR3nt: TGTGCCAGCAGTTACGGAGACAATAGCAATCAGCCCCAGCATTTT; CDR3aa: CASSYGDNSNQPQHF
d_gene: .; v_gene: TRBV20-1; j_gene: TRBJ2-7; abundance: few; CDR3nt: TGCAGTGCTAGGGAGCTTGCCGGGACAAACTCCTACGAGCAGTACTTC; CDR3aa: CSARELAGTNSYEQYF
d_gene: .; v_gene: TRBV18; j_gene: TRBJ1-1; abundance: .; CDR3nt: TGTGCCAGCTCACCAAAAGGTTTGGACACTGAAGCTTTCTTT; CDR3aa: CASSPKGLDTEAFF